Below are 30 T cell receptor beta chains sequenced from a single sample in a study of a mutant IDH1 vaccine in newly diagnosed glioma. Antigens of these TCRs are unknown. The time point denotes: week 5, during vaccination. Each dose of the vaccine consisted of 300 ug of mutant IDH1 20-mer peptide, with topical imiquimod. TCRdb's copy holds only in-frame clones and misses some; the assay was immunoSEQ multiplex PCR. The sample shows more than 25,000 clones, 75% to 80% of them seen only once. This specimen consisted of PBMCs, obtained from a glioma patient whose treatment included an IDH1 peptide vaccine. The receptors derive from a man aged 35 to 55 with glioma.

This clone appeared once. This chain uses TRBV6-1 with TRBJ2-1; tentative D call: TRBD2 (6 bases). Trimming left V 5 bases short and J 8 bases short, with 13 bases between. This CDR3 has 13 amino acids. The germline V gene has CDR1 MNHNS and CDR2 SASEGT. The CDR3 region has the DNA TGTGCCAGCAGTCGTTCGTGGGGGGATGAGCAGTTCTTC. It translates to CASSRSWGDEQFF.

This chain links TRBV19 with TRBJ2-1, with D possibly TRBD2 on 5 matching bases. V gave up 6 bases and J gave up 5 bases, with 17 bases separating them. The germline gives CDR1 LNHDA, CDR2 SQIVND (reference sequence). The CDR3 loop spans 15 amino acids. CDR3 coding DNA: TGTGCCAGTAGCCTTCGGTTAGCGTCCCACAATGAGCAGTTCTTC. Protein sequence: CASSLRLASHNEQFF.

The chain couples TRBV27 to TRBJ2-1; 7 bases are a match to TRBD2. V shed 3 bases, J shed 4 bases, and the junction held 6 bases outside the gene matches. Germline V lookup: CDR1 MNHEY, CDR2 SMNVEV (reference sequence). This CDR3 spans 15 amino acids. The CDR3 loop reads CASSLAGEGYNEQFF. The CDR3 DNA reads TGTGCCAGCAGTTTGGCGGGAGAGGGATACAATGAGCAGTTCTTC.

The gene calls are TRBV19 and TRBJ2-3; D might be TRBD2 (6 bases). Germline CDR1 LNHDA, CDR2 SQIVND (reference sequence). The germline V and J ends were trimmed by 3 bases and 2 bases, with 15 bases remaining between them. The CDR3 runs to 16 residues. The CDR3 sequence is CASSMGSGPDTDTQYF. CDR3 bases: TGTGCCAGTAGTATGGGAAGCGGGCCGGACACAGATACGCAGTATTTT.

The chain has TRBV7-2 and TRBJ2-1; 11 nucleotides line up with TRBD2. V was pared by 2 bases and J by 5 bases, with 11 bases of the junction left unmatched. The CDR3 spans 18 residues. Looked up from germline, CDR1 is SGHTA and CDR2 is FQGNSA. The CDR3 spells CASSLSHVTSGAHNEQFF. CDR3 in DNA: TGTGCCAGCAGCTTATCTCATGTGACTAGCGGGGCCCACAATGAGCAGTTCTTC.

The genes are TRBV10-3 and TRBJ2-1; D gene unclear. Trimming pared 7 bases from V and 9 bases from J, leaving 13 bases between. The CDR3 is 12 residues long. CDR1 ENHRY and CDR2 SYGVKD come from the germline V gene. CDR3 region: CAITSEWGEQFF. Written as DNA, the CDR3 is TGTGCCATCACTTCCGAGTGGGGTGAGCAGTTCTTC.

The chain uses TRBV7-2 and TRBJ2-3; D call uncertain. Germline V lookup: CDR1 SGHTA, CDR2 FQGNSA. V dropped 4 bases and J dropped 2 bases, with 13 bases sitting between them. The CDR3 is made up of 15 amino acids. Here the CDR3 reads CASSSGSLPTDTQYF. CDR3 DNA: TGTGCCAGCAGCTCCGGGTCCCTACCCACAGATACGCAGTATTTT.

This clone has a single count. In DNA, the CDR3 is TGTGCCAGCAGCTTGGATCCTTTTGAAAAACTGTTTTTT. This sequence encodes CASSLDPFEKLFF. This chain uses TRBV5-5 with TRBJ1-4; no clear D gene. The V end was cut by 0 bases, the J end by 7 bases, with 7 bases between. The CDR3 extends over 13 amino acids. The germline CDR1 and CDR2 sequences are SGHKS and YYEKEE (reference sequence).

This clone appeared a single time. This sequence joins TRBV19 and TRBJ2-1, with 9 bases matching TRBD2. Germline CDR1 LNHDA, CDR2 SQIVND (reference sequence). The CDR3 is 15 residues long. V dropped 6 bases and J dropped 12; count of bases not matched to a gene: 15. CDR3 bases: TGTGCCAGTAGCTCGACTAGCGGAACTACCCGGGGGCAGTTCTTC. This encodes CASSSTSGTTRGQFF.

The gene calls are TRBV6-1 and TRBJ2-7; unclear D gene. Germline V gene sequence: CDR1 MNHNS, CDR2 SASEGT. The CDR3 runs to 12 residues. The V gene lost 6 bases and the J gene lost 2 bases, with 8 bases spanning the gap. The DNA for the CDR3 is TGTGCCAGCAGGCCCTCGGCCTACGAGCAGTACTTC. Its protein product is CASRPSAYEQYF.

The chain uses TRBV5-6 and TRBJ2-3; no clear D. The V gene's germline CDR1 is SGHDT and CDR2 YYEEEE. The CDR3 contains 16 residues. V was trimmed by 3 bases and J by 2 bases, leaving 16 bases between them. CDR3 nucleotide sequence: TGTGCCAGCAGCTCACCTTTAGACTTAATCACAGATACGCAGTATTTT. This sequence encodes CASSSPLDLITDTQYF. Combining the CDR3 with reference TRBV5-6 and TRBJ2-3 gives the whole variable domain DAGVTQSPTHLIKTRGQQVTLRCSPKSGHDTVSWYQQALGQGPQFIFQYYEEEERQRGNFPDRFSGHQFPNYSSELNVNALLLGDSALYLCASSSPLDLITDTQYFGPGTRLTVL.

The chain recombines TRBV6-6 with TRBJ1-5, with TRBD1 matching over 8 bases. J gave up 4 bases and V 6 bases, and 8 bases lay outside the gene matches. Germline V lookup: CDR1 MNHNY, CDR2 SVGAGI (reference sequence). There are 15 residues in the CDR3. The CDR3 reads CASSSGQGMNQPQHF. DNA of the CDR3: TGTGCCAGCAGCTCCGGACAGGGTATGAATCAGCCCCAGCATTTT.

This clone has a handful of counts. V gene TRBV7-2 combines with J gene TRBJ2-5, with TRBD1 matching over 8 bases. The CDR3 contains 16 residues. V trimming: 5 bases; J trimming: 5 bases; junction bases outside the gene matches: 13. Germline lookup yields CDR1 SGHTA and CDR2 FQGNSA. The CDR3 DNA reads TGTGCCAGCAGCCCGGACAGGGCACACGCCTGGGAGACCCAGTACTTC. Its translation: CASSPDRAHAWETQYF.

The chain links TRBV4-2 to TRBJ1-2, with TRBD1 matching 8 bases. V was pared by 2 bases and J by 7 bases, with 15 bases of the junction left unmatched. This CDR3 spans 17 amino acids. Germline V gene lookup returns CDR1 LGHNA and CDR2 YNFKEQ. CDR3 sequence (DNA): TGTGCCAGCAGCCAATCTCCTCTTCCTCCGACAGGGGCTGGCTACACCTTC. Amino acids: CASSQSPLPPTGAGYTF.

This clone was observed a single time. The chain is built from TRBV19 and TRBJ2-3; D might be TRBD1 (6 bases). V lost 4 bases and J 1 base, leaving 9 bases between the germline ends. The CDR3 covers 14 residues. Germline CDR1 LNHDA, CDR2 SQIVND (reference sequence). CDR3 region: CASSRDTRTDTQYF. The CDR3 nucleotides read TGTGCCAGTAGTAGGGACACCCGCACAGATACGCAGTATTTT.

This chain joins TRBV4-1 and TRBJ2-7; possible D gene TRBD2, 7 bases. The V end lost 0 bases, the J end lost 5 bases, and 17 bases lay between the germline ends. The CDR3 is made up of 16 amino acids. Germline values: CDR1 MGHRA, CDR2 YSYEKL. The CDR3 reads CASSQERWGGANEQYF. The CDR3 DNA is TGCGCCAGCAGCCAAGAGAGGTGGGGGGGCGCGAACGAGCAGTACTTC.

This clone is medium-sized (0.01 to 0.1%) within its sample. V is TRBV19 and J is TRBJ2-2; tentatively, D is TRBD1 or TRBD2 (5 bases each). V was trimmed by 4 bases and J by 7 bases, leaving 10 bases between them. CDR1 is LNHDA, CDR2 SQIVND, per germline (reference sequence). CDR3 size: 13 residues. For the CDR3, the DNA is TGTGCCAGTAGTAATTGGGGGATCGGGGAGCTGTTTTTT. Its translation: CASSNWGIGELFF.

This chain connects TRBV4-1 to TRBJ2-7; 9 bases align to TRBD2. This CDR3 is 17 amino acids long. The germline CDR1 and CDR2 sequences are MGHRA and YSYEKL. V dropped 1 base and J dropped 6; count of bases not matched to a gene: 13. The CDR3 region is CASSQGAASGRRREQYF. DNA of the CDR3: TGCGCCAGCAGCCAAGGAGCGGCCAGCGGGAGGCGCCGCGAGCAGTACTTC.

This chain links TRBV4-1 with TRBJ2-3; TRBD2 is a possible D gene (6 bases). The CDR3 contains 13 residues. Trimming took off 1 base at V and 9 bases at J, with 11 bases between the two ends. Germline V lookup: CDR1 MGHRA, CDR2 YSYEKL. The CDR3 nucleotides are TGCGCCAGCAGCCAAGGGGACTTGGGGACGCAGTATTTT. It codes for CASSQGDLGTQYF.

The chain employs TRBV11-2 and TRBJ1-2, with D perhaps matching TRBD1 (5 bases). The CDR3 loop spans 13 amino acids. From germline, CDR1 is SGHAT and CDR2 FQNNGV. V lost 0 bases to trimming and J lost 8 bases, with 10 bases between them. The DNA for the CDR3 is TGTGCCAGCAGCTTAGAGGGGCGAGGAGGCTACACCTTC. This encodes CASSLEGRGGYTF. The whole variable domain, remainder taken from reference TRBV11-2 and TRBJ1-2, is EAGVAQSPRYKIIEKRQSVAFWCNPISGHATLYWYQQILGQGPKLLIQFQNNGVVDDSQLPKDRFSAERLKGVDSTLKIQPAKLEDSAVYLCASSLEGRGGYTFGSGTRLTVV.

The rearrangement joins TRBV18 to TRBJ1-3; no firm D call. V shed 4 bases and J shed 0 bases, with 13 bases lying between them. Germline V lookup: CDR1 KGHSH, CDR2 LQKENI. The CDR3 covers 16 residues. CDR3 sequence: CASSHGIGYSGNTIYF. For the CDR3, the DNA is TGTGCCAGCTCACATGGGATAGGGTACTCTGGAAACACCATATATTTT.

V is TRBV6-1 and J is TRBJ2-5; weak D call: TRBD1 (6 bases). The germline V and J ends were trimmed by 6 bases and 4 bases, with 15 bases remaining between them. The CDR3 has 14 residues. From germline, CDR1 is MNHNS and CDR2 SASEGT. The CDR3 DNA follows: TGTGCCAGCAGAGGACAGACCTCCGGAGAGACCCAGTACTTC. Protein: CASRGQTSGETQYF.

This clone was recorded a few times. The J gene is TRBJ2-3, the V gene TRBV29-1; the match to TRBD1 covers 7 bases. V dropped 0 bases and J dropped 0; count of bases not matched to a gene: 18. Germline CDR1 and CDR2: SQVTM and ANQGSEA. This CDR3 has 20 residues. The CDR3 region has the DNA TGCAGCGTTGAAGATCAGTGGGGACAGTCGAAATTGGCTAGCACAGATACGCAGTATTTT. Protein product: CSVEDQWGQSKLASTDTQYF.

The chain uses TRBV19 and TRBJ2-1; TRBD1 aligns across 8 bases. Germline V lookup: CDR1 LNHDA, CDR2 SQIVND (reference sequence). The CDR3 has 14 residues. J gave up 7 bases and V 5 bases, and 7 bases lay outside the gene matches. CDR3 in DNA: TGTGCCAGTAGTTCTGGGACAGGAGGGAATGAGCAGTTCTTC. As protein: CASSSGTGGNEQFF.

The chain joins TRBV7-8 to TRBJ2-4, with D tentatively TRBD1 (6 bases). V gave up 5 bases and J gave up 3 bases, with 17 bases separating them. The CDR3 contains 16 residues. Germline V gene lookup returns CDR1 SGHVS and CDR2 FQNEAQ. The CDR3 loop reads CASSAQRTVYKNIQYF. The DNA of the CDR3 is TGTGCCAGCAGCGCGCAAAGGACAGTGTACAAAAACATTCAGTACTTC. The variable domain in full, with the rest retrieved from reference TRBV7-8 and TRBJ2-4, is GAGVSQSPRYKVAKRGQDVALRCDPISGHVSLFWYQQALGQGPEFLTYFQNEAQLDKSGLPSDRFFAERPEGSVSTLKIQRTQQEDSAVYLCASSAQRTVYKNIQYFGAGTRLSVL.

The chain is built from TRBV6-6 and TRBJ1-4; the D is unclear. Germline V CDR1 and CDR2: MNHNY, SVGAGI (reference sequence). The ends were cut back, 5 bases at V and 5 bases at J, with 12 bases in the middle. The CDR3 contains 14 residues. CDR3: CASSRQGGNEKLFF. CDR3 coding DNA: TGTGCCAGCAGTCGACAAGGCGGAAATGAAAAACTGTTTTTT.

This chain connects TRBV15 to TRBJ2-1, with 7 nucleotides matching TRBD2. The V gene end was trimmed by 2 bases and the J gene end by 6 bases; junction bases not matched to a gene: 7. CDR3 length: 15 residues. CDR1 LNHNV and CDR2 YYDKDF come from the germline V gene (reference sequence). As DNA, the CDR3 is TGTGCCACCAGCAGATTAACGGGGGGTTCCAATGAGCAGTTCTTC. Encoded protein: CATSRLTGGSNEQFF.

This chain connects TRBV9 to TRBJ2-2, with a possible D match to TRBD2 (7 bases). Trimming pared 4 bases from V and 3 bases from J, leaving 13 bases between. This CDR3 region has 15 residues. CDR1 SGDLS and CDR2 YYNGEE come from the germline V gene. The CDR3: CASSPQGRDTGELFF. As DNA, the CDR3 is TGTGCCAGCAGCCCTCAGGGGAGGGACACCGGGGAGCTGTTTTTT.

This chain connects TRBV27 to TRBJ2-3; D may be TRBD2 (6 bases). The CDR3 is 12 residues long. Germline V lookup: CDR1 MNHEY, CDR2 SMNVEV (reference sequence). The V gene lost 10 bases and the J gene lost 1 base, with 9 bases spanning the gap. CDR3 nucleotide sequence: TGTGCCACTAGGGAGGGCACAGATACGCAGTATTTT. This codes for CATREGTDTQYF.

J is TRBJ2-5 and V is TRBV7-9, with 9 bases identical to TRBD2. J lost 3 bases, V lost 3 bases, and 8 bases had no gene match. The germline V gene encodes CDR1 SEHNR and CDR2 FQNEAQ (reference sequence). The CDR3 is 16 amino acids. CDR3 residues: CASSFFLTSGKETQYF. CDR3 in DNA: TGTGCCAGCAGCTTCTTCCTGACTAGCGGTAAAGAGACCCAGTACTTC.